Below are 15 T cell receptor beta chains sequenced from a single sample in a study of lymphopenia after photon versus proton radiotherapy. TCRdb's copy holds only in-frame clones and misses some; the assay was immunoSEQ multiplex PCR. This table holds more than 45,000 clones, 92% found once. The specimen comprised peripheral blood, sampled from a patient treated with photon-based radiotherapy. These receptors all stem from a middle-aged woman with cholangiocarcinoma.

The chain joins TRBV27 to TRBJ2-2; 8 bases are shared with TRBD2. The CDR3 contains 16 residues. The germline CDR1 and CDR2 sequences are MNHEY and SMNVEV (reference sequence). With V trimmed by 7 bases and J by 3 bases, 10 bases remained unmatched. The CDR3 nucleotides read TGTGCCAGCACCGGACTAGCCGACTACTACACCGGGGAGCTGTTTTTT. Its translation is CASTGLADYYTGELFF.

This chain connects TRBV9 to TRBJ1-3, with D hard to call. V lost 0 bases and J 0 bases, leaving 10 bases between the germline ends. Germline values: CDR1 SGDLS, CDR2 YYNGEE. The CDR3 loop spans 16 amino acids. CDR3 protein: CASSVAGRNSGNTIYF. The CDR3 coding sequence is TGTGCCAGCAGCGTAGCGGGCCGAAACTCTGGAAACACCATATATTTT.

The V and J genes are TRBV6-5 and TRBJ2-7; D possibly corresponds to TRBD2 (6 bases). The CDR3 loop spans 13 amino acids. V was trimmed by 0 bases and J by 7 bases, leaving 10 bases between them. CDR1 is MNHEY and CDR2 is SVGAGI in the germline V gene. The chain's CDR3 is CASSYSWGLEQYF. DNA of the CDR3: TGTGCCAGCAGTTACTCTTGGGGACTGGAGCAGTACTTC.

The chain is built from TRBV29-1 and TRBJ2-7, with D perhaps matching TRBD2 (6 bases). The CDR3 totals 15 residues. Trimming left V 3 bases short and J 0 bases short, with 15 bases between. Germline values: CDR1 SQVTM, CDR2 ANQGSEA. CDR3 in amino acids: CSVEAGAGTSYEQYF. DNA of the CDR3: TGCAGCGTTGAGGCAGGCGCGGGAACCTCCTACGAGCAGTACTTC.

V is TRBV30 and J is TRBJ2-1, with 9 nucleotides matching TRBD2. There are 14 residues in the CDR3. Per germline, CDR1 GTSNPN and CDR2 SVGIG (reference sequence). With 4 bases clipped from V and 4 bases from J, the junction kept 5 bases outside the gene matches. The CDR3 sequence: CAWTRSGGYNEQFF. The CDR3 DNA follows: TGTGCCTGGACTCGAAGCGGGGGGTACAATGAGCAGTTCTTC.

V usage is TRBV11-2 and J usage is TRBJ2-5, with 8 bases that match TRBD1. The J segment lost 5 bases and the V segment lost 8 bases, leaving 7 bases of the junction unmatched. The germline CDR1 and CDR2 sequences are SGHAT and FQNNGV. The CDR3 has 13 residues. This CDR3 is CASGSGQGETQYF. In nucleotides, the CDR3 is TGTGCCAGCGGTAGTGGACAGGGCGAGACCCAGTACTTC.

The V call is TRBV29-1, the J call TRBJ1-3; D is uncertain. Trimming left V 0 bases short and J 0 bases short, with 6 bases between. This CDR3 has 14 residues. Looked up from germline, CDR1 is SQVTM and CDR2 is ANQGSEA. The CDR3 loop reads CSVEDVVSGNTIYF. The CDR3, as DNA: TGCAGCGTTGAAGATGTAGTCTCTGGAAACACCATATATTTT.

The chain couples TRBV11-2 to TRBJ2-3, with D possibly matching TRBD2 (5 bases). This CDR3 has 13 residues. Deletions cut 1 base from V and 7 bases from J, with 9 bases between. Germline V CDR1 and CDR2: SGHAT, FQNNGV. For the CDR3, the DNA is TGTGCCAGCAGCTTAGCACTAGTCCATACGCAGTATTTT. Protein: CASSLALVHTQYF.

The V call is TRBV15, the J call TRBJ1-2, with D perhaps TRBD1 (6 bases). Germline V gene lookup returns CDR1 LNHNV and CDR2 YYDKDF (reference sequence). The CDR3 is 15 residues long. Trimming pared 5 bases from V and 2 bases from J, leaving 15 bases between. The CDR3 loop is CATSGRQADNYGYTF. CDR3 coding DNA: TGTGCCACCAGCGGGCGACAGGCTGACAACTATGGCTACACCTTC.

This clone occurred a few times. The chain employs TRBV30 and TRBJ2-6; 7 bases agree with TRBD1. With V trimmed by 0 bases and J by 1 base, 3 bases remained unmatched. Germline CDR1 and CDR2: GTSNPN and SVGIG (reference sequence). The CDR3 is 16 residues long. This CDR3 is CAWSVETGSGANVLTF. DNA of the CDR3: TGTGCCTGGAGTGTAGAGACAGGGTCTGGGGCCAACGTCCTGACTTTC.

This chain connects TRBV6-4 to TRBJ1-4; possible D gene TRBD1, 6 bases. This CDR3 spans 14 amino acids. Per germline, CDR1 MRHNA and CDR2 SNTAGT. The V end lost 6 bases, the J end lost 3 bases, and 11 bases lay between the germline ends. CDR3 region: CASSVDSSNEKLFF. CDR3 DNA: TGTGCCAGCAGCGTGGACAGTTCTAATGAAAAACTGTTTTTT.

On this clone itself: The junction departs from the called germline gene at one end, perhaps through a read error. The rearrangement links TRBV30 to TRBJ2-7; 7 bases align to TRBD1. The length of the CDR3 is 13 residues. Germline V lookup: CDR1 GTSNPN, CDR2 SVGIG (reference sequence). The CDR3 DNA reads as TGTGCCTGGGGTAAGGGGGCATCCTCCGAGCAGTACTTC. It specifies CAWGKGASSEQYF. Complete variable domain (other parts from reference TRBV30 and TRBJ2-7): SQTIHQWPATLVQPVGSPLSLECTVEGTSNPNLYWYRQAAGRGLQLLFYSVGIGQISSEVPQNLSASRPQDRQFILSSKKLLLSDSGFYLCAWGKGASSEQYFGPGTRLTVT.

Written as DNA, the CDR3 is TGTGCCTTTACAACAGGGTACACTGAAGCTTTCTTT. Its translation: CAFTTGYTEAFF. The rearrangement links TRBV30 to TRBJ1-1, with D possibly TRBD1 on 6 matching bases. The CDR3 runs to 12 residues. Trimming left V 7 bases short and J 3 bases short, with 12 bases between. Per the germline V gene, CDR1 is GTSNPN and CDR2 is SVGIG (reference sequence).

The chain combines TRBV28 with TRBJ1-2; TRBD1 aligns across 9 bases. Per germline, CDR1 MDHEN and CDR2 SYDVKM. V was clipped by 4 bases and J by 2 bases; unmatched bases: 5. CDR3 size: 15 residues. In DNA, the CDR3 is TGTGCCAGCAGTTCCCCGGGACAGGGCAACTATGGCTACACCTTC. Translation: CASSSPGQGNYGYTF.

CDR3 amino acids: CASSLVRGQNTEAFF. CDR3 bases: TGTGCCAGCAGCTTAGTAAGGGGCCAGAACACTGAAGCTTTCTTT. This chain uses TRBV7-8 with TRBJ1-1; a weak D match, TRBD1 (5 bases). CDR3 size: 15 residues. The ends were cut back, 1 base at V and 1 base at J, with 10 bases in the middle. Germline V gene data show CDR1 as SGHVS and CDR2 as FQNEAQ.